The 6 T cell receptor beta chains listed next were all sequenced from one sample in a study of blood T cell repertoires in COVID-19. The table came from immunoSEQ multiplex PCR; TCRdb's copy has only in-frame clones and leaves some out. The sample includes approximately 200,000 clones, about 85% of them seen just once. Sequences were obtained from peripheral blood. The receptors derive from a man over 45 who had recovered from COVID-19.

In this sample, this clone turned up a few times. CDR3 nucleotide sequence: TGTGCCAGCAGCTTAGCGAGGATAGCGGGAGAACCAGATACGCAGTATTTT. Residues: CASSLARIAGEPDTQYF. The gene calls are TRBV7-2 and TRBJ2-3; 9 bases line up with TRBD2. Trimming removed 0 bases from V and 4 bases from J; junction bases left unmatched: 8. The CDR3 loop spans 17 amino acids. CDR1 is SGHTA, CDR2 FQGNSA, per germline.

The J gene is TRBJ2-7, the V gene TRBV19; D possibly corresponds to TRBD1 (6 bases). The CDR3 covers 13 residues. The germline gives CDR1 LNHDA, CDR2 SQIVND (reference sequence). V lost 7 bases to trimming and J lost 4 bases, with 14 bases between them. The CDR3 region is CASTDRLGYEQYF. CDR3 nucleotide sequence: TGTGCCAGTACTGACAGGCTGGGGTACGAGCAGTACTTC.

In this sample, this clone turned up once. The chain is built from TRBV2 and TRBJ2-2; TRBD1 is a possible D gene (6 bases). Germline loops: CDR1 SNHLY, CDR2 FYNNEI. The CDR3 sequence is 13 residues long. Trimming cost V 8 bases and J 4 bases, with 11 bases left between them. CDR3: CASSGASTGELFF. The DNA of the CDR3 is TGTGCCAGCTCAGGGGCGAGCACCGGGGAGCTGTTTTTT.

Comments on this clone: At one of its ends the junction is not consistent with the germline gene, which may arise from a read error. The genes are TRBV11-2 and TRBJ2-5; 13 positions match TRBD2. CDR1 SGHAT and CDR2 FQNNGV come from the germline V gene. The CDR3 spans 11 residues. The CDR3 reads CASSPGLAGDF. CDR3 sequence (DNA): TGTGCCAGCAGCCCTGGACTAGCGGGGGACTTC.

This clone appeared once. The genes are TRBV10-3 and TRBJ2-7; 12 bases agree with TRBD2. Germline CDR1 ENHRY, CDR2 SYGVKD. The CDR3 is 15 amino acids. The trim removed 4 bases at V and 1 base at J, leaving 2 bases unmatched. This CDR3 is CAISGGLAGSYEQYF. CDR3 sequence (DNA): TGTGCCATCAGTGGGGGACTAGCGGGTTCCTACGAGCAGTACTTC.

The chain employs TRBV6-2 or TRBV6-3 and TRBJ2-7, with 8 positions matching TRBD1. V shed 5 bases and J 7 bases; nucleotides not matched to a gene: 10. This CDR3 is 14 amino acids long. Germline assignment: CDR1 MNHEY and CDR2 SVGEGT. CDR3 DNA sequence: TGTGCCAGCAGTACCTTGGACAGGGACGGAGAGCAGTACTTC. Translation gives CASSTLDRDGEQYF.